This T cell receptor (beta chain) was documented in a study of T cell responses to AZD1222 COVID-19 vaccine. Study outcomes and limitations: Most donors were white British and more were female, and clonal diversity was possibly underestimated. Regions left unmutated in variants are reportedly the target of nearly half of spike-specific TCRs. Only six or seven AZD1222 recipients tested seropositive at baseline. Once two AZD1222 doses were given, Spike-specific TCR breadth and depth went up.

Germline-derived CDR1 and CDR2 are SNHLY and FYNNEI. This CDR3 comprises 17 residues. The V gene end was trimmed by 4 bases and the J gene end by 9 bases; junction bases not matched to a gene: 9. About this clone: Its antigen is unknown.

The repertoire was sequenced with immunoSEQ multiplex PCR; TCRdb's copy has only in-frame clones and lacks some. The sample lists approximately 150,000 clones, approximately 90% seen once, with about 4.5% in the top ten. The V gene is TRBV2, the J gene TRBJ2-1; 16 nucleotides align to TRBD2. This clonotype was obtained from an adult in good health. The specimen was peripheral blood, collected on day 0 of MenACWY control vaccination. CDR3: CASSGGLAGGPLGEQFF. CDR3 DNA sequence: TGTGCCAGCAGTGGGGGACTAGCGGGAGGGCCGTTAGGTGAGCAGTTCTTC.